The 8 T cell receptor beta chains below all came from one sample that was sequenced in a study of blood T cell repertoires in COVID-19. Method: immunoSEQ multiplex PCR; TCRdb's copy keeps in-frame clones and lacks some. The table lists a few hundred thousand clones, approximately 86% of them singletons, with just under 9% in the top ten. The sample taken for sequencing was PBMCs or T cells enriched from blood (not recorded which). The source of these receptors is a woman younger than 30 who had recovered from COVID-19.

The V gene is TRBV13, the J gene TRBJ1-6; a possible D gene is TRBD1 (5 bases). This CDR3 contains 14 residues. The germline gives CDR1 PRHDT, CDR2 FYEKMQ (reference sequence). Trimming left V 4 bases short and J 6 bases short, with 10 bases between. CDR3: CASSSRDFNSPLHF. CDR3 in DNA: TGTGCCAGCAGCTCCCGGGACTTTAATTCACCCCTCCACTTT.

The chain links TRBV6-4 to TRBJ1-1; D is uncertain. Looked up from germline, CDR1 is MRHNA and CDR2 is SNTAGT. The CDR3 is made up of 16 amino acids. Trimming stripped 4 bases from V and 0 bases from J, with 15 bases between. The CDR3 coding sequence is TGTGCCAGCAGTGTCCCGGGTTCTACTATGAACACTGAAGCTTTCTTT. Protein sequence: CASSVPGSTMNTEAFF.

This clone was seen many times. CDR3 loop: CASSPTGIEAFF. CDR3 DNA: TGTGCCAGCAGCCCAACAGGGATTGAAGCTTTCTTT. The V gene is TRBV3-1 (or the pseudogene TRBV3-2), the J gene TRBJ1-1; the D gene is possibly TRBD1 (6 bases). The CDR3 length is 12 residues. Trimming removed 4 bases at V and 7 bases at J, with 10 bases between. CDR1 LGHDT and CDR2 YNNKEL come from the germline V gene (reference sequence).

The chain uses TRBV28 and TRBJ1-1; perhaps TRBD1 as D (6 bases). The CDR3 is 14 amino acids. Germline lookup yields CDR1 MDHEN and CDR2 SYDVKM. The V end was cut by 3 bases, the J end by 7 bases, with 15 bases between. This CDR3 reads CASSFSTHRVEAFF. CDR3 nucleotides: TGTGCCAGCAGTTTCAGTACCCACAGGGTTGAAGCTTTCTTT.

The CDR3 protein is CATSRDHSYGYTF. In DNA form, the CDR3 reads TGTGCCACCAGCAGAGATCATAGCTATGGCTACACCTTC. The chain is built from TRBV15 and TRBJ1-2, with unresolved D. Trimming removed 0 bases at V and 4 bases at J, with 6 bases between. Germline loops: CDR1 LNHNV, CDR2 YYDKDF (reference sequence). The CDR3 loop spans 13 amino acids.

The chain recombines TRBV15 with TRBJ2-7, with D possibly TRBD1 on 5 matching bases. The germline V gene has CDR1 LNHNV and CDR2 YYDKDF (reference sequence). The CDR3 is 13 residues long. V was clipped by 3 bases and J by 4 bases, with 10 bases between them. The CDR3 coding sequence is TGTGCCACCAGCAGGGGGCTAGGTTACGAGCAGTACTTC. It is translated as CATSRGLGYEQYF.

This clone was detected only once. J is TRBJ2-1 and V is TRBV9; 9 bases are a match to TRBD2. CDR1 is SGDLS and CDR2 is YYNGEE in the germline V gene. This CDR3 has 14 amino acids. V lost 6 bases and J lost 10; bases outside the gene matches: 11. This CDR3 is CASNLVAGEGEQFF. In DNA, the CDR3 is TGTGCCAGCAATTTGGTAGCGGGAGAGGGGGAGCAGTTCTTC.

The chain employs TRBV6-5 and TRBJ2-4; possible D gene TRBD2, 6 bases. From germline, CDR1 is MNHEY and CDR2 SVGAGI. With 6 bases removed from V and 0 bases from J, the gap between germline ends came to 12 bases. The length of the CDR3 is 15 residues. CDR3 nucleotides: TGTGCCAGCAGACCGGGACTTCTAGCCAAAAACATTCAGTACTTC. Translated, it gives CASRPGLLAKNIQYF.